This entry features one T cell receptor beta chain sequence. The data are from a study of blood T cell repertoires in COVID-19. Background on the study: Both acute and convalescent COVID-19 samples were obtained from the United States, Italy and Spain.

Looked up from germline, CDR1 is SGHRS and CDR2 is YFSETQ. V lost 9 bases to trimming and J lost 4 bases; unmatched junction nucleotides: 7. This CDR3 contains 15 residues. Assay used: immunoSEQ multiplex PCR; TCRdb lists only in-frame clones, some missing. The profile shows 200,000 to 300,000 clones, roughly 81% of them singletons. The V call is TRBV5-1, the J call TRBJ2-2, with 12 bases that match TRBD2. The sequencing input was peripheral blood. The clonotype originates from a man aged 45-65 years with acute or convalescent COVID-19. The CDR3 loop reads CATSPGLAGTGELFF. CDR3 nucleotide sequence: TGCGCCACCTCTCCGGGACTAGCGGGCACCGGGGAGCTGTTTTTT.